This TCR beta chain was recorded in a study of blood T cell repertoires in COVID-19 (dated by TCRdb to about 2020). About the investigation overall: Collaborator samples came from the United States, Italy and Spain and covered acute and convalescent phases of COVID-19. The samples were drawn from two sources: the first 160 participants of the ongoing ImmuneRACE study, and fewer than 1,500 subjects contributed by 6 global collaborators. Sample metadata almost always included a de-identified subject ID, COVID-19 status, age in years and sex. Deeply sampled blood TCRbeta repertoires from subjects exposed to, actively infected with, or recovered from COVID-19 were included in the dataset. The material from the prospective study consisted of cDNA or gDNA derived from T cells, B-cell-depleted T cells, or PBMCs. The repertoires were released in a freely available public database meant as a resource for research on the immune response to SARS-CoV-2. Where available, HLA class I and class II types were obtained from metadata supplied by the sample provider rather than from assay-based typing. Study-wide conclusions, independent of this receptor: The amount of clinical and demographic metadata varied by source and participant and was provided uncurated.

V and J lose 6 bases and 7 bases, and a span of 9 bases separates them. The germline V gene gives CDR1 as MNHEY and CDR2 as SVGAGI. The CDR3 runs 11 amino acids, cysteine and phenylalanine included. Just the 33-base CDR3 DNA is kept, in frame starting at base 1. Whole blood was collected in K2EDTA tubes by collaborating institutions according to the institutions' own protocols. Collaborator samples were shipped for TCRbeta analysis as frozen whole blood, isolated PBMCs, or DNA extracted from either sample type. The immunoSEQ Assay, a bias-controlled multiplex PCR, was used to amplify TCRbeta CDR3 regions from genomic DNA. In the authors' own workflow: The number of nucleated cells in each sample was estimated by amplification of reference gene primers within the assay. To quantify the absolute abundance of each unique TCRbeta CDR3 rearrangement, sequence reads were collapsed and filtered. For each sample, productive Simpson clonality was calculated as the square root of Simpson's diversity index across productive rearrangements. TCRdb mirrors the immuneACCESS table, restricted to in-frame sequences. Some clones are absent from its copies; in checked studies, under half trace to an unresolved V gene, and the reason for the others is unknown. For V, J and clone size, that table is used; D and trimming come from the DNA. The table for this sample lists approximately 130,000 clones; approximately 83% of them were counted only once. 9.5% to 10% of the sample comes from the top ten.

In regard to this clone: The target of this receptor is not known. Base qualities are not provided; no much larger clone lies one nucleotide away.

The rearranged chain carries TRBV6-5 and TRBJ1-1; TRBD1 is possibly the D segment (5 matching bases). Sequencing was performed on peripheral blood. The receptor was derived from a man aged 35-49 years with active or convalescent COVID-19. The CDR3 in this case is CASRGVFEAFF. The nucleotides are TGTGCCAGCAGAGGGGTTTTTGAAGCTTTCTTT.